The clone carrying this T cell receptor (beta chain) was counted many times. Its antigen is unknown. The junction shows a germline mismatch at one end, possibly a read error. The sample comes from a study of T-cell memory formation after mild COVID-19. General study points: Prior to infection, memory already included some responding clones, suggesting cross-reactive memory joined. Contracting CD4+ clones sat mainly in CM and EM; CD8+ in EMRA.

This CDR3 spans 13 amino acids. Germline CDR1 is SGHTA and CDR2 is FQGTGA. Amplification by 5'RACE using constant-segment primers produced TCR alpha and TCR beta cDNA libraries that carried sample barcodes and UMIs. TCRdb analysed the 5' RACE reads with MiXCR anew, one entry per CDR3 protein. Here the sample spans around 250,000 distinct CDR3 sequences, over 15% being singletons. The J gene is TRBJ2-2, the V gene TRBV7-3; D ambiguous. The sample consisted of PBMCs or a T cell subset sorted from them (not recorded which). This sequence was found in a man between 18 and 35 years old who had mild COVID-19 (a few samples of this study predate the infection). Cell type and time point are not known. The CDR3 here is CASSLFNTGELFF. The CDR3 DNA reads as TGTGCCAGCAGCTTATTTAACACAGGGGAGCTGTTTTTT.